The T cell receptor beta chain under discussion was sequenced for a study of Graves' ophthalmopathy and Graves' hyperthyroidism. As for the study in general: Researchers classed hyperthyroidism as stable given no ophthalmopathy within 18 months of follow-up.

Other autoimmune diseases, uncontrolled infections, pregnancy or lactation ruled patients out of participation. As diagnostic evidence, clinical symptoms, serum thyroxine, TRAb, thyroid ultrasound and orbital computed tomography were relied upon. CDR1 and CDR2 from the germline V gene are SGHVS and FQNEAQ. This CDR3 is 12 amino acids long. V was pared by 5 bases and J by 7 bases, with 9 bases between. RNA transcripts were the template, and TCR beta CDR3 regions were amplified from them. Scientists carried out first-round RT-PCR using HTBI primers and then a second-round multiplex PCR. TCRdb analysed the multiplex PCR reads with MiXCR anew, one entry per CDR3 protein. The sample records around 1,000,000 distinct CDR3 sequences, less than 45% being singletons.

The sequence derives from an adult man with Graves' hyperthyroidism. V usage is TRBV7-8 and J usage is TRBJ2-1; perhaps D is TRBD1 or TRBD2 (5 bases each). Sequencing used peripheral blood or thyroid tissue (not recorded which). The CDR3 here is CASSLGTNEQFF. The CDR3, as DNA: TGTGCCAGCAGCCTCGGGACGAATGAGCAGTTCTTC.